This is a list of T cell receptor beta chains from one sample in a study of cytomegalovirus exposure and HLA in healthy donors. TCRdb's table, derived via immunoSEQ multiplex PCR, lists solely in-frame clones and lacks some. The sample has tens of thousands of clones; about two thirds are singletons. Sequenced sample: PBMCs. These receptors originate from a boy under 18 in good health and CMV-seropositive. Each CDR3 is given with its conserved first and last residue.

>TRBV6-6
CASTGQGRNQPQHF
>TRBV29-1
CSVSTPLGTGFYEQYF
>TRBV6-1
CASSASGVVNEQFF
>TRBV9
CASSLLAALSTDTQYF
>TRBV5-1
CASSPPSGNTGELFF
>TRBV6-5
CASSDLTATDTQYF
>TRBV7-3
CASSVTSGSPNEQFF
>TRBV29-1
CSVTRATGNTIYF
>TRBV7-9
CASSWISGRVDTGELFF
>TRBV30
CAWSAGSSSNNEQFF
>TRBV2
CASTKGQQETQYF
>TRBV7-9
CASSFSQNSPLHF
>TRBV5-4
CASSFSGGDTQYF
>TRBV7-9
CASSARLAGVLETQYF
>TRBV18
CASSPGQGPSYEQYF
>TRBV6-6
CASSSDRGLNTEAFF
>TRBV5-4
CASSPDRVTGYTF
>TRBV9
CASSATWGQSPLHF
>TRBV5-1
CASSPGIYGQYF
>TRBV9
CASSAGGLVSNTQYF
>TRBV5-5
CASSSAGVALYGYTF
>TRBV25-1
CASSELYYEQYF
>TRBV14
CASSRQGGEQYF
>TRBV9
CASSRGSSYNEQFF
>TRBV4-3
CASSQEVYRGENTEAFF
>TRBV7-3
CASSPRAGTGGFAPLHF
>TRBV5-6
CASSPQGANEQFF
>TRBV4-1
CASSRAATGTGNSPLHF
>TRBV20-1
CSTGIYEQYF
>TRBV9
CASSAGTSGSAYNEQFF
>TRBV11-2
CASSTIGGSQYF
>TRBV7-2
CASSFRGETQYF
>TRBV6-1
CASSGRLKDTGELFF
>TRBV2
CASSVESNQPQHF
>TRBV12-5
CASGPDSLDTQYF
>TRBV9
CASSVETGDTDTQYF
>TRBV2
CASSGEDSSYEQYF
>TRBV18
CASSPSDRLIADTQYF
>TRBV5-1
CASSRDTPTNEKLFF
>TRBV19
CASSTGLAGKYEQYF
>TRBV29-1
CSVEKYGTGVTEAFF
>TRBV19
CASSITGWSTDTQYF
>TRBV30
CALKWDNNSPLHF